This TCR beta chain is from a study of blood T cell repertoires in COVID-19. At the level of the study: Italy, Spain and the United States were the sources of the convalescent and acute COVID-19 samples. T cells, B-cell-depleted T cells, or PBMCs provided the cDNA or gDNA that served as material.

Trimming removed 4 bases at V and 7 bases at J, with 23 bases between. This CDR3 is 16 amino acids long. Per germline, CDR1 SGHDT and CDR2 YYEEEE. Authors' methods: The assay estimated nucleated cells by amplifying reference gene primers. Using immunoSEQ multiplex PCR, the repertoire was profiled, and TCRdb retains in-frame clones only, with some absent. V, J and clone size are taken as reported in that table, and D and trimming were inferred from the DNA itself. The data show 350,000 to 500,000 clones, around nine tenths seen once. The cohort comprised adults aged about 18 to 89 years residing in under 25 US areas.

Sequenced material: PBMCs or T cells enriched from blood (not recorded which). The chain uses TRBV5-6 and TRBJ2-5; TRBD2 is a possible D gene (6 bases). This receptor was obtained from a woman younger than 35 who had been exposed to COVID-19. The CDR3 spells CASSRPSGSGSGTQYF. The CDR3 DNA is TGTGCCAGCAGCCGCCCCTCGGGTAGCGGCTCCGGGACCCAGTACTTC.